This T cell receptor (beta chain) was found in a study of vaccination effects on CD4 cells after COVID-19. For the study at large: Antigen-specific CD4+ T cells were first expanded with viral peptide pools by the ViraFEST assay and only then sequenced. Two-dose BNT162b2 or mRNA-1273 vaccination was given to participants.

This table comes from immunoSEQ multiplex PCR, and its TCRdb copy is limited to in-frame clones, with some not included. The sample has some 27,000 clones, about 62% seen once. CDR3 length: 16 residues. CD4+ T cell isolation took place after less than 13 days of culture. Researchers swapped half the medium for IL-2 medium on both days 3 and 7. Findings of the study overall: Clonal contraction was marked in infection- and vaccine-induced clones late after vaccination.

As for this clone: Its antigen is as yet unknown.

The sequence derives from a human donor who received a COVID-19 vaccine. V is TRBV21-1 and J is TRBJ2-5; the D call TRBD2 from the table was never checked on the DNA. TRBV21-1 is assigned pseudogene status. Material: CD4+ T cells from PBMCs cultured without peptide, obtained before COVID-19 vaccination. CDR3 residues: CASSQTSGVPVKTQYF. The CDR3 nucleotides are TGTGCCAGCAGCCAGACCTCGGGGGTACCCGTGAAGACCCAGTACTTC.